The 16 T cell receptor beta chains below all came from one sample that was sequenced in a study of cytomegalovirus exposure and HLA in healthy donors. TCRdb's table, derived via immunoSEQ multiplex PCR, lists solely in-frame clones and lacks some. The sample has about 130,000 clones; around nine tenths are singletons. Specimen: PBMCs. These receptors were taken from a man under 40 in good health and CMV-seronegative.

The rearrangement joins TRBV7-2 to TRBJ1-4; D is perhaps TRBD1 (6 bases). This CDR3 has 14 amino acids. Germline assignment: CDR1 SGHTA and CDR2 FQGNSA. V dropped 5 bases and J dropped 5 bases, with 12 bases sitting between them. CDR3 residues: CASSLRGINEKLFF. CDR3 nucleotides: TGTGCCAGCAGCCTTAGGGGGATAAATGAAAAACTGTTTTTT.

The sample holds a few counts of this clone. The chain uses TRBV7-9 and TRBJ2-7, with 9 bases aligning to TRBD2. V shed 5 bases, J shed 0 bases, and the junction held 2 bases outside the gene matches. Germline V lookup: CDR1 SEHNR, CDR2 FQNEAQ (reference sequence). CDR3 length: 14 residues. CDR3 region: CASSVSGGSYEQYF. For the CDR3, the DNA is TGTGCCAGCAGCGTTAGCGGGGGCTCCTACGAGCAGTACTTC.

The CDR3 loop is CASSWGGTGGTEAFF. The DNA of the CDR3 is TGTGCCAGCAGTTGGGGCGGGACAGGGGGGACTGAAGCTTTCTTT. This sequence joins TRBV6-5 and TRBJ1-1, with 11 bases fitting TRBD1. This CDR3 comprises 15 residues. CDR1 and CDR2 from the germline V gene are MNHEY and SVGAGI. V lost 4 bases, J lost 5 bases, and 6 bases stayed unmatched.

The rearrangement joins TRBV7-3 to TRBJ2-1; D is perhaps TRBD2 (5 bases). CDR3 length: 13 amino acids. CDR1 SGHTA and CDR2 FQGTGA come from the germline V gene. V lost 5 bases and J 6 bases, leaving 11 bases between the germline ends. The CDR3 DNA sequence: TGTGCCAGCAGCCCGTTTGCGGGCAATGAGCAGTTCTTC. Protein: CASSPFAGNEQFF.

The chain joins TRBV10-3 to TRBJ2-3; tentatively, D is TRBD2 (5 bases). Trimming removed 4 bases at V and 3 bases at J, with 11 bases between. The CDR3 extends over 14 amino acids. Germline V gene sequence: CDR1 ENHRY, CDR2 SYGVKD. The CDR3 DNA follows: TGTGCCATCAGTGTTCGCGGGCGGACAGATACGCAGTATTTT. It codes for CAISVRGRTDTQYF.

The gene calls are TRBV6-1 and TRBJ2-7, with D possibly being TRBD2 (7 bases). Looked up from germline, CDR1 is MNHNS and CDR2 is SASEGT. The germline V and J ends were trimmed by 2 bases and 0 bases, with 11 bases remaining between them. CDR3 length: 15 residues. CDR3 coding DNA: TGTGCCAGCAGTGAAATCGGGGGGCCCTCCTACGAGCAGTACTTC. As protein: CASSEIGGPSYEQYF.

The chain links TRBV29-1 to TRBJ2-5, with D possibly TRBD1 on 5 matching bases. Germline V gives CDR1 SQVTM, CDR2 ANQGSEA. Trimming removed 6 bases at V and 3 bases at J, with 14 bases between. The CDR3 extends over 13 amino acids. CDR3 DNA sequence: TGCAGCGTCGAGACAGTGCGAAAAGAGACCCAGTACTTC. Protein: CSVETVRKETQYF.

V is TRBV20-1 and J is TRBJ1-2; possible D gene TRBD1, 5 bases. CDR3 size: 11 residues. Germline CDR1 DFQATT, CDR2 SNEGSKA (reference sequence). In DNA, the CDR3 is TGCACTCTGGGGGGTGCATATGGCTACACCTTC. Translated, it gives CTLGGAYGYTF.

The chain combines TRBV4-1 with TRBJ1-2; 8 nucleotides match TRBD1. Looked up from germline, CDR1 is MGHRA and CDR2 is YSYEKL. This CDR3 region has 16 residues. The V segment lost 3 bases and the J segment 9 bases; nucleotides outside the gene matches: 15. The CDR3 DNA follows: TGCGCCAGCAGCCATCTCGGGACAGGCCCTCTCCGGAGCTACACCTTC. It yields the protein CASSHLGTGPLRSYTF.

J is TRBJ2-7 and V is TRBV19; 7 nucleotides align to TRBD1. The CDR3 has 14 residues. The V segment lost 3 bases and the J segment 3 bases; nucleotides outside the gene matches: 5. Per the germline V gene, CDR1 is LNHDA and CDR2 is SQIVND (reference sequence). CDR3 DNA sequence: TGTGCCAGTAGTATTTCACAGGGGAACTACGAGCAGTACTTC. It yields the protein CASSISQGNYEQYF.

The chain carries TRBV7-3 and TRBJ2-3; 9 bases fit TRBD2. Unmatched junction bases numbered 9, after V lost 3 bases and J lost 5 bases. The length of the CDR3 is 16 residues. Per germline, CDR1 SGHTA and CDR2 FQGTGA. The CDR3 region is CASSLAGGSPVDTQYF. CDR3 nucleotides: TGTGCCAGCAGCTTGGCGGGGGGGTCGCCGGTAGATACGCAGTATTTT.

CDR3 nucleotide sequence: TGTGCCAGCAGCTTAGGGACAGATGGTCACACCATATATTTT. It codes for CASSLGTDGHTIYF. The chain recombines TRBV11-2 with TRBJ1-3; possible D gene TRBD1, 6 bases. Trimming pared 1 base from V and 8 bases from J, leaving 12 bases between. This CDR3 comprises 14 residues. CDR1 is SGHAT, CDR2 FQNNGV, per germline. The entire variable domain, with the rest obtained from reference TRBV11-2 and TRBJ1-3, is as follows: EAGVAQSPRYKIIEKRQSVAFWCNPISGHATLYWYQQILGQGPKLLIQFQNNGVVDDSQLPKDRFSAERLKGVDSTLKIQPAKLEDSAVYLCASSLGTDGHTIYFGEGSWLTVV.

V is TRBV6-6 and J is TRBJ2-5, with TRBD2 matching over 7 bases. The CDR3 is 14 residues long. Per the germline V gene, CDR1 is MNHNY and CDR2 is SVGAGI (reference sequence). J gave up 5 bases and V 1 base, and 4 bases lay outside the gene matches. The CDR3 is CASSYWGGKETQYF. The CDR3 nucleotides read TGTGCCAGCAGTTACTGGGGGGGAAAGGAGACCCAGTACTTC.

The rearrangement links TRBV28 to TRBJ2-7, with D tentatively TRBD2 (6 bases). The CDR3 has 15 amino acids. Trimming stripped 3 bases from V and 6 bases from J, with 18 bases between. Germline V gene sequence: CDR1 MDHEN, CDR2 SYDVKM. The CDR3 nucleotides read TGTGCCAGCAGTTTCAATTATCCACGGAGGGTCGAGCAGTACTTC. It codes for CASSFNYPRRVEQYF.

The chain is built from TRBV10-3 and TRBJ1-6, with D perhaps matching TRBD1 (5 bases). Looked up from germline, CDR1 is ENHRY and CDR2 is SYGVKD. The germline V and J ends were trimmed by 4 bases and 14 bases, with 12 bases remaining between them. This CDR3 region has 12 residues. CDR3 region: CAISGLGGTLHF. CDR3 DNA: TGTGCCATCAGTGGCCTTGGGGGGACCCTCCACTTT.

The chain combines TRBV2 with TRBJ2-1, with 12 positions matching TRBD1. Germline V gene lookup returns CDR1 SNHLY and CDR2 FYNNEI. The CDR3 is 20 residues long. The V gene end was trimmed by 2 bases and the J gene end by 4 bases; junction bases not matched to a gene: 15. The CDR3 sequence is CASSEIPGQGAFYRYNEQFF. Written as DNA, the CDR3 is TGTGCCAGCAGTGAAATCCCGGGACAGGGGGCTTTTTATCGGTACAATGAGCAGTTCTTC.